This T cell receptor (beta chain) was identified during a study of Tregs in tolerant kidney transplant recipients. Study-wide findings and caveats: Biological reproducibility was not directly addressed, but technical replication error appeared minimal. Donor-specific Treg expansion exceeded global Treg expansion in tolerant patients, suggesting antigen drive.

Recipients received nonmyeloablative bone marrow transplants from related graft donors, with transient mixed chimerism. Thawed PBMCs were FACS-sorted into unstimulated CD4+CD25+CD127- regulatory T cells, CD4+CD25- non-regulatory cells, CD4 and CD8 cells. Per germline, CDR1 SGHTA and CDR2 FQGTGA. This CDR3 comprises 13 residues. V lost 1 base and J lost 7, with 10 bases in between. This clone was detected only once. Its target is not known. The assay was immunoSEQ multiplex PCR, and TCRdb's table has in-frame clones only and misses some. The table has approximately 81,000 clones, about 91% seen once. The V call is TRBV7-3, the J call TRBJ1-2; TRBD1 might be the D (5 bases). The sequencing here drew on CD4+ T cells from blood (PBMCs), taken 24 months after the transplant. This TCR was recovered from a human patient who received a combined kidney and bone marrow transplant. These T cells may partly come from the graft donor. CDR3 amino acids: CASSLNRGSGYTF. The CDR3 DNA sequence: TGTGCCAGCAGCTTAAATCGGGGGTCTGGCTACACCTTC. The full variable domain, completed using reference TRBV7-3 and TRBJ1-2, is GAGVSQTPSNKVTEKGKYVELRCDPISGHTALYWYRQSLGQGPEFLIYFQGTGAADDSGLPNDRFFAVRPEGSVSTLKIQRTERGDSAVYLCASSLNRGSGYTFGSGTRLTVV.